These T cell receptor beta chains were read from a single sample in a study of OX40 agonist ivuxolimab in advanced cancers. This table comes from immunoSEQ multiplex PCR, and its TCRdb copy is limited to in-frame clones, with some not included. The table records around 95,000 clones, approximately 89% of them present only once. The sequenced sample was CD4+ or CD8+ T cells sorted from blood, obtained in a trial of the OX40 agonist ivuxolimab. The receptors here all came from an adult with an advanced solid tumor such as melanoma, head and neck, liver or kidney cancer. The CDR3 runs from the conserved cysteine through the conserved F or W. Fields, in order: J gene, V gene, clone size, D gene, CDR3 protein, CDR3 DNA. A D gene is named only where the DNA matches it firmly. Part of the rows lack a size; the others show once, few, many or a class for expanded clones.

>TRBJ2-6|TRBV6-5|NA|NA
CASSLSLSGANVLTF
TGTGCCAGCAGTTTAAGTCTGTCTGGGGCCAACGTCCTGACTTTC
>TRBJ1-1|TRBV20-1|NA|NA
CSARLGTEAFF
TGCAGTGCTAGATTGGGGACTGAAGCTTTCTTT
>TRBJ2-1|TRBV6-1|NA|TRBD1
CATSPGQGAINEQFF
TGTGCCACCTCCCCGGGACAGGGGGCGATTAATGAGCAGTTCTTC
>TRBJ2-7|TRBV4-2|NA|NA
CASSQVISDTYEQYF
TGTGCCAGCAGCCAAGTTATTAGCGACACCTACGAGCAGTACTTC
>TRBJ2-1|TRBV11-2|NA|TRBD2
CASSLPGLAENYNEQFF
TGTGCCAGCAGCTTGCCGGGACTAGCGGAGAACTACAATGAGCAGTTCTTC
>TRBJ2-2|TRBV2|NA|NA
CASSGSVSANTGELFF
TGTGCCAGCAGTGGCAGTGTTAGCGCGAACACCGGGGAGCTGTTTTTT
>TRBJ1-1|TRBV28|NA|TRBD1
CASSSPSRGTEAFF
TGTGCCAGCAGTTCGCCGTCCAGGGGGACTGAAGCTTTCTTT
>TRBJ2-1|TRBV2|NA|TRBD2
CASKILASGTNEQFF
TGTGCCAGCAAAATCCTCGCTAGCGGGACTAATGAGCAGTTCTTC
>TRBJ2-7|TRBV2|NA|NA
CASSVNSRWGLYEQYF
TGTGCCAGCAGTGTCAACAGTCGCTGGGGGCTCTACGAGCAGTACTTC
>TRBJ1-1|TRBV5-1|NA|NA
CASSIGGFRNTEAFF
TGCGCCAGCAGCATAGGGGGATTTAGGAACACTGAAGCTTTCTTT
>TRBJ2-1|TRBV28|NA|NA
CASSSHNEQFF
TGTGCCAGCAGTTCACACAATGAGCAGTTCTTC
>TRBJ2-3|TRBV7-2|NA|NA
CASKAQAHSTDTQYF
TGTGCCAGCAAGGCTCAGGCACATTCCACAGATACGCAGTATTTT
>TRBJ1-5|TRBV2|NA|NA
CASRDREKNQPQHF
TGTGCCAGCAGGGACAGAGAGAAGAATCAGCCCCAGCATTTT
>TRBJ2-1|TRBV5-4|NA|NA
CASSLVRGSFYNEQFF
TGTGCCAGCAGCTTGGTCCGGGGCAGCTTCTACAATGAGCAGTTCTTC
>TRBJ2-1|TRBV4-3|NA|NA
CASSQVRGFGNNEQFF
TGCGCCAGCAGCCAAGTTCGGGGGTTCGGGAACAATGAGCAGTTCTTC
>TRBJ1-5|TRBV4-1|NA|NA
CASSQGGGASQPQHF
TGCGCCAGCAGCCAAGGAGGGGGGGCAAGCCAGCCCCAGCATTTT
>TRBJ2-3|TRBV6-6|NA|TRBD2
CASSPEIAGVDTQYF
TGTGCCAGCAGTCCGGAAATAGCGGGAGTTGATACGCAGTATTTT
>TRBJ2-3|TRBV11-3|NA|TRBD2
CASSLSGTSGLWRDTQYF
TGTGCCAGCAGCTTATCCGGAACTAGCGGGCTCTGGCGAGATACGCAGTATTTT
>TRBJ2-5|TRBV7-3|NA|NA
CASSSGSGQTQYF
TGTGCCAGCAGCTCAGGGTCGGGCCAGACCCAGTACTTC
>TRBJ2-1|TRBV2|NA|NA
CASSVYNEQFF
TGTGCCAGCAGTGTGTACAATGAGCAGTTCTTC
>TRBJ1-4|TRBV4-2|NA|NA
CASSTRGALNEKLFF
TGTGCCAGCAGCACAAGGGGAGCGCTTAATGAAAAACTGTTTTTT
>TRBJ1-2|TRBV6-5|few|TRBD1
CASSQPGTENYGYTF
TGTGCCAGCAGTCAACCGGGGACAGAGAACTATGGCTACACCTTC
>TRBJ2-2|TRBV7-2|NA|NA
CASSAAVGSTGELFF
TGTGCCAGCAGCGCTGCTGTTGGTTCAACCGGGGAGCTGTTTTTT
>TRBJ1-2|TRBV11-2|NA|TRBD1
CASSSYRGANYGYTF
TGTGCCAGCAGCTCCTACAGGGGCGCTAACTATGGCTACACCTTC
>TRBJ2-7|TRBV5-5|once|NA
CASSLFGYEQYF
TGTGCCAGCAGCTTGTTCGGGTACGAGCAGTACTTC
>TRBJ2-5|TRBV12-5|once|NA
CASGFTLSEPTETQYF
TGTGCTAGTGGTTTTACTTTATCCGAACCCACAGAGACCCAGTACTTC
>TRBJ2-3|TRBV11-3|NA|TRBD2
CASSPGLAASTDTQYF
TGTGCCAGCAGCCCGGGACTAGCGGCTAGCACAGATACGCAGTATTTT
>TRBJ2-3|TRBV21-1|NA|NA
CASSKAGGRTDTQYF
TGTGCCAGCAGCAAAGCCGGGGGTCGGACAGATACGCAGTATTTT
>TRBJ2-7|TRBV7-9|once|NA
CASSLAGVNYEQYF
TGTGCCAGCAGCTTAGCGGGGGTCAACTACGAGCAGTACTTC
>TRBJ2-3|TRBV19|NA|NA
CASSTSQLSTDTQYF
TGTGCCAGTAGTACGAGCCAGTTAAGCACAGATACGCAGTATTTT
>TRBJ1-3|TRBV7-2|NA|TRBD1
CASSKQGVSGNTIYF
TGTGCCAGCAGCAAACAGGGGGTCTCTGGAAACACCATATATTTT
>TRBJ2-5|TRBV6-6|NA|NA
CASSSLETQYF
TGTGCCAGCAGTTCGTTAGAGACCCAGTACTTC
>TRBJ2-2|TRBV7-2|NA|NA
CASSLGRPGSGELFF
TGTGCCAGCAGCTTAGGTCGCCCGGGGAGCGGGGAGCTGTTTTTT
>TRBJ1-1|TRBV7-9|NA|TRBD1
CASSPPGPHRQGGTEAFF
TGTGCCAGCAGCCCTCCCGGGCCCCATCGACAGGGGGGAACTGAAGCTTTCTTT
>TRBJ1-1|TRBV9|NA|TRBD1
CASSVEAQGAKTEAFF
TGTGCCAGCAGCGTAGAGGCGCAGGGGGCGAAGACTGAAGCTTTCTTT
>TRBJ1-1|TRBV9|NA|NA
CASSVEPSVNTEAFF
TGTGCCAGCAGCGTAGAACCTTCGGTAAACACTGAAGCTTTCTTT
>TRBJ2-1|TRBV29-1|NA|NA
CSVEDYRSYNEQFF
TGCAGCGTTGAAGACTACAGATCCTACAATGAGCAGTTCTTC
>TRBJ2-3|TRBV5-4|once|TRBD2
CASSLGLAGYTDTQYF
TGTGCCAGCAGCTTGGGACTAGCGGGTTACACAGATACGCAGTATTTT
>TRBJ1-3|TRBV28|once|NA
CASSLGGGNTIYF
TGTGCCAGCAGTTTAGGCGGCGGAAACACCATATATTTT
>TRBJ2-3|TRBV18|NA|NA
CASSPGADTQYF
TGTGCCAGCTCACCCGGGGCGGATACGCAGTATTTT
>TRBJ2-7|TRBV23-1|NA|NA
CASRPRRRRSYEQYF
TGCGCCAGCAGGCCCCGGCGGAGAAGATCCTACGAGCAGTACTTC
>TRBJ2-2|TRBV27|NA|TRBD1
CASNKWTGGTGELFF
TGTGCCAGCAATAAATGGACAGGGGGCACCGGGGAGCTGTTTTTT
>TRBJ2-7|TRBV28|NA|NA
CASSPKQGGIYEQYF
TGTGCCAGCAGTCCAAAGCAGGGGGGGATCTACGAGCAGTACTTC
>TRBJ2-5|TRBV7-2|NA|NA
CASSIVGGAQETQYF
TGTGCCAGCAGCATAGTGGGGGGGGCCCAGGAGACCCAGTACTTC
>TRBJ2-7|TRBV7-9|few|NA
CASSAHNEQYF
TGTGCCAGCAGCGCCCACAACGAGCAGTACTTC
>TRBJ2-5|TRBV19|NA|TRBD2
CASRRTSGRRETQYF
TGTGCCAGTAGGCGGACTAGCGGGAGACGAGAGACCCAGTACTTC
>TRBJ2-1|TRBV5-6|NA|NA
CASSFRGAHEQFF
TGTGCCAGCAGCTTCCGGGGCGCCCATGAGCAGTTCTTC
>TRBJ2-1|TRBV7-9|NA|TRBD2
CASSLGLAATYNEQFF
TGTGCCAGCAGCTTGGGACTAGCGGCAACATACAATGAGCAGTTCTTC
>TRBJ2-2|TRBV6-8|NA|NA
CASSRSRELFF
TGTGCCAGCAGCCGCTCTAGGGAGCTGTTTTTT
>TRBJ2-7|TRBV5-4|NA|NA
CASSDQVTYEQYF
TGTGCCAGCAGCGATCAGGTTACCTACGAGCAGTACTTC
>TRBJ2-3|TRBV6-4|once|NA
CASSDLLDSPGADTQYF
TGTGCCAGCAGTGACCTTTTGGACAGCCCCGGGGCAGATACGCAGTATTTT
>TRBJ2-1|TRBV14|NA|TRBD2
CASSQERFSGSLNEQFF
TGTGCCAGCAGCCAAGAAAGGTTTAGCGGGAGTTTAAATGAGCAGTTCTTC
>TRBJ2-1|TRBV27|NA|TRBD2
CASKRAGGPYNEQFF
TGTGCCAGCAAACGAGCGGGAGGGCCATACAATGAGCAGTTCTTC
>TRBJ1-1|TRBV5-1|NA|NA
CASSPGQKTEAFF
TGCGCCAGCAGCCCCGGACAGAAAACCGAAGCTTTCTTT
>TRBJ2-1|TRBV4-2|NA|NA
CASSRSGGPGEQFF
TGTGCCAGCAGCCGAAGCGGCGGGCCCGGGGAGCAGTTCTTC
>TRBJ1-1|TRBV27|NA|TRBD1
CASRKQGYTEAFF
TGTGCCAGCAGAAAACAGGGGTACACTGAAGCTTTCTTT
>TRBJ2-7|TRBV18|once|NA
CASSPWGGSYEQYF
TGTGCCAGCTCACCATGGGGCGGCTCCTACGAGCAGTACTTC
>TRBJ1-1|TRBV28|NA|NA
CASSLWSRTEAFF
TGTGCCAGCAGTTTATGGAGCCGGACTGAAGCTTTCTTT
>TRBJ1-1|TRBV20-1|many|NA
CSASRGIEAFF
TGCAGTGCTAGTAGAGGAATTGAAGCTTTCTTT
>TRBJ1-2|TRBV6-1|NA|TRBD1
CASRGTGGADGYTF
TGTGCCAGCAGAGGGACAGGGGGCGCCGATGGCTACACCTTC